A single sample gave rise to the 4 T cell receptor beta chains below, sequenced in a study of T cell responses to AZD1222 COVID-19 vaccine. Sequencing used immunoSEQ multiplex PCR; TCRdb keeps in-frame clones, though not all of them. The sample has about 59,000 clones; about 79% are singletons. Sequences were derived from peripheral blood, sampled on day 0 of AZD1222 vaccination. Source of these receptors: an adult in good health.

V and J are TRBV28 and TRBJ1-2; tentative D call: TRBD1 (6 bases). Germline V gene lookup returns CDR1 MDHEN and CDR2 SYDVKM. V lost 8 bases, J lost 4 bases, and 11 bases lay in between. This CDR3 is built from 12 residues. In DNA form, the CDR3 reads TGTGCCAGCGCTACAGGGTCCTATGGCTACACCTTC. This sequence encodes CASATGSYGYTF.

This clone was seen once. The chain uses TRBV7-2 and TRBJ2-5; no clear D gene. CDR1 and CDR2 (germline): SGHTA, FQGNSA. The CDR3 is 14 residues long. The V gene lost 0 bases and the J gene lost 2 bases, with 7 bases spanning the gap. This chain's CDR3 is CASSLAVRQETQYF. DNA for the CDR3: TGTGCCAGCAGCTTAGCAGTGCGTCAAGAGACCCAGTACTTC.

The gene calls are TRBV30 and TRBJ1-5, with a possible D match to TRBD1 (5 bases). Germline V lookup: CDR1 GTSNPN, CDR2 SVGIG (reference sequence). Trimming cost V 2 bases and J 7 bases, with 18 bases left between them. The CDR3 runs to 15 residues. CDR3 DNA: TGTGCCTGGAGTCCTGGTATAGCGGGGGAGCAGCCCCAGCATTTT. Its translation is CAWSPGIAGEQPQHF.

This chain connects TRBV4-1 to TRBJ2-7, with 16 bases matching TRBD2. The CDR3 runs to 17 residues. The trim removed 0 bases at V and 3 bases at J, leaving 2 bases unmatched. Germline values: CDR1 MGHRA, CDR2 YSYEKL. This CDR3 reads CASSQEGLAGGIYEQYF. The CDR3 DNA sequence: TGCGCCAGCAGCCAAGAGGGACTAGCGGGAGGGATCTACGAGCAGTACTTC.